Listed here are 3 T cell receptor beta chains from one sample, sequenced in a study of cytomegalovirus exposure and HLA in healthy donors. PCR employed 60 Vbeta and 13 Jbeta primers. The assay was immunoSEQ multiplex PCR, and TCRdb's table has in-frame clones only and misses some. The profile covers about 190,000 clones, with about 86% appearing a single time and less than 0.4% taken by the ten largest. The sample was PBMCs. The receptors here all came from a woman in her 30s in good health and CMV-seronegative.

This chain uses TRBV13 with TRBJ2-2; TRBD1 might be the D (6 bases). Germline V gene data show CDR1 as PRHDT and CDR2 as FYEKMQ (reference sequence). The CDR3 has 15 residues. Between the trimmed V and J ends, which lost 3 bases and 2 bases, there was a span of 10 bases. The CDR3 region has the DNA TGTGCCAGCAGCTTGGGGACACCTAACACCGGGGAGCTGTTTTTT. Protein product: CASSLGTPNTGELFF.

The rearrangement joins TRBV11-3 to TRBJ2-5, with TRBD2 matching over 13 bases. V was pared by 1 base and J by 9 bases, with 5 bases of the junction left unmatched. CDR1 and CDR2 (germline): SGHNT, YENEEA. CDR3 size: 15 residues. The CDR3 sequence: CASSLGLAGGSAQYF. CDR3 DNA sequence: TGTGCCAGCAGCTTAGGACTAGCGGGAGGATCGGCCCAGTACTTC.

This clone showed up just a few times. V and J are TRBV28 and TRBJ2-5; 10 bases line up with TRBD2. The DNA end favors TRBJ2-7, so the J call may be wrong. Germline CDR1 is MDHEN and CDR2 is SYDVKM. The CDR3 runs 15 residues. CDR3 in amino acids: CASRTIAGGPYEQYF. CDR3 in DNA: TGTGCCAGCAGAACCATAGCGGGAGGACCCTACGAGCAGTACTTC.